Listed here are 8 T cell receptor beta chains from one sample, sequenced in a study of cytomegalovirus exposure and HLA in healthy donors (dated by TCRdb to the late 2010s). The library was produced with the immunoSEQ multiplex PCR assay. The multiplex PCR relied on a mix of 60 forward primers for TCR Vbeta segments and 13 reverse primers for TCR Jbeta segments. TCRdb took over this immuneACCESS table, retaining in-frame rearrangements with V and J assigned. Such tables are incomplete; in checked studies, under half of the missing clones stem from an unresolved V gene, and the remainder is unexplained. This sample is represented by about 200,000 clones; less than 85% of them were singletons. 0.22% of the sample goes to the ten largest clones. Material for sequencing was PBMCs. These receptors all come from a girl aged 2-10 years in good health and CMV-seronegative.

The V and J genes are TRBV7-9 and TRBJ2-7, with D tentatively TRBD2 (5 bases). Looked up from germline, CDR1 is SEHNR and CDR2 is FQNEAQ (reference sequence). Trimming removed 5 bases at V and 6 bases at J, with 11 bases between. The CDR3 loop spans 12 amino acids. Written as DNA, the CDR3 is TGTGCCAGCAGCCCCATCGGGGTCGAGCAGTACTTC. It codes for CASSPIGVEQYF.

A few counts support this clone. The chain links TRBV28 to TRBJ1-1; D ambiguous. V dropped 4 bases and J dropped 6 bases, with 6 bases sitting between them. CDR3 length: 11 residues. Germline-derived CDR1 and CDR2 are MDHEN and SYDVKM. CDR3 loop: CASSSPAEAFF. CDR3 in DNA: TGTGCCAGCAGTTCCCCCGCTGAAGCTTTCTTT.

This sequence joins TRBV2 and TRBJ1-1; unclear D gene. Germline V gene data show CDR1 as SNHLY and CDR2 as FYNNEI. This CDR3 region has 14 residues. V lost 2 bases and J 0 bases, leaving 7 bases between the germline ends. CDR3 sequence reads: CASSEWRVNTEAFF. CDR3 nucleotide sequence: TGTGCCAGCAGTGAATGGAGGGTGAACACTGAAGCTTTCTTT.

The V and J genes are TRBV7-8 and TRBJ2-7; TRBD1 matches at 10 bases. Per germline, CDR1 SGHVS and CDR2 FQNEAQ. V gave up 5 bases and J gave up 3 bases; unmatched junction bases: 7. The CDR3 sequence is 15 residues long. The CDR3 nucleotides are TGTGCCAGCAGCCGGGGGGACAGGGGAAGCTACGAGCAGTACTTC. Its translation is CASSRGDRGSYEQYF.

This chain's CDR3 is CASSTRTGTLYGYTF. The DNA of the CDR3 is TGTGCCAGTAGTACTCGGACAGGTACCCTCTATGGCTACACCTTC. The chain combines TRBV19 with TRBJ1-2; TRBD1 matches at 7 bases. The V segment lost 4 bases and the J segment 4 bases; nucleotides outside the gene matches: 9. The length of the CDR3 is 15 residues. The germline V gene encodes CDR1 LNHDA and CDR2 SQIVND (reference sequence).

The V gene is TRBV5-1, the J gene TRBJ2-5; no definite D call. The CDR3 has 14 amino acids. The germline V gene has CDR1 SGHRS and CDR2 YFSETQ. V lost 0 bases, J lost 1 base, and 7 bases lay in between. CDR3 in DNA: TGCGCCAGCAGCTTGGGACACATCCAAGAGACCCAGTACTTC. It specifies CASSLGHIQETQYF.

V usage is TRBV7-9 and J usage is TRBJ1-3; maybe TRBD1 (5 bases). The CDR3 sequence is 12 residues long. Germline CDR1 reads SEHNR; CDR2 reads FQNEAQ (reference sequence). V was trimmed by 4 bases and J by 6 bases, leaving 7 bases between them. CDR3 nucleotide sequence: TGTGCCAGCAGCTCCAGGGAAAACACCATATATTTT. This translates into CASSSRENTIYF.

The rearrangement joins TRBV11-2 to TRBJ2-1; D possibly corresponds to TRBD2 (7 bases). V lost 7 bases and J lost 6, with 16 bases in between. The CDR3 covers 14 residues. Germline V gives CDR1 SGHAT, CDR2 FQNNGV. CDR3 protein: CASKKGRGANEQFF. In nucleotides, the CDR3 is TGTGCCAGCAAAAAAGGGAGGGGGGCCAATGAGCAGTTCTTC.